The 22 T cell receptor beta chains below were found in one sample sequenced in a study of beta chain features in type 1 diabetes. Investigators reverse transcribed all isolated RNA, so they sequenced expressed TCRB transcripts. The table came from immunoSEQ multiplex PCR; TCRdb's copy has only in-frame clones and leaves some out. The sample lists some 250,000 clones, 25% to 35% occurring once. The sequenced sample consisted of central memory CD4+ T cells from blood. These receptor sequences come from a man aged 25-40 years in good health.

A remark on this clone: Additional DNA sequences in this sample encode the identical CDR3. The chain joins TRBV11-2 to TRBJ1-1, with D uncertain. The CDR3 sequence is 13 residues long. Deletions cut 5 bases from V and 1 base from J, with 8 bases between. The germline CDR1 and CDR2 sequences are SGHAT and FQNNGV. The CDR3 loop reads CASSLQANTEAFF. The DNA for the CDR3 is TGTGCCAGCAGCCTTCAAGCGAACACTGAAGCTTTCTTT.

This clone was counted a few times. V and J are TRBV30 and TRBJ1-5; D remains unclear. The V end was cut by 2 bases, the J end by 2 bases, with 13 bases between. CDR1 and CDR2 (germline): GTSNPN, SVGIG (reference sequence). This CDR3 has 15 amino acids. CDR3 amino acids: CAWSFPGSGNQPQHF. In nucleotides, the CDR3 is TGTGCCTGGAGTTTTCCGGGCTCTGGCAATCAGCCCCAGCATTTT.

This chain connects TRBV7-2 to TRBJ2-3; 8 bases map to TRBD2. Germline V gene lookup returns CDR1 SGHTA and CDR2 FQGNSA. Trimming removed 4 bases from V and 4 bases from J; junction bases left unmatched: 4. The CDR3 spans 14 residues. The CDR3 DNA reads TGTGCCAGCAGCTATAGCGGGGTCGCAGATACGCAGTATTTT. Its protein is CASSYSGVADTQYF.

This clone was counted only a few times. This chain joins TRBV25-1 and TRBJ2-1; D is unresolved. This CDR3 has 12 amino acids. V was clipped by 6 bases and J by 7 bases, with 10 bases between them. The germline V gene has CDR1 MGHDK and CDR2 SYGVNS. CDR3 sequence: CASRYLRNEQFF. DNA for the CDR3: TGTGCCAGCAGATATCTTAGAAATGAGCAGTTCTTC.

The chain uses TRBV30 and TRBJ2-3; 9 positions agree with TRBD1. The V segment lost 5 bases and the J segment 3 bases; nucleotides outside the gene matches: 6. The length of the CDR3 is 14 residues. Germline lookup yields CDR1 GTSNPN and CDR2 SVGIG (reference sequence). This chain's CDR3 is CAWAGDRATDTQYF. The CDR3 DNA reads as TGTGCCTGGGCAGGGGACAGGGCTACAGATACGCAGTATTTT.

The chain is built from TRBV30 and TRBJ2-7; unclear D gene. This CDR3 has 13 residues. V shed 4 bases and J shed 0 bases, with 10 bases lying between them. Germline V gives CDR1 GTSNPN, CDR2 SVGIG (reference sequence). CDR3 nucleotide sequence: TGTGCCTGGACGAGGCGTATCTCCTACGAGCAGTACTTC. Translating gives CAWTRRISYEQYF.

This clone was found a few times. The V call is TRBV7-7, the J call TRBJ2-2; D ambiguous. V lost 4 bases to trimming and J lost 0 bases, with 3 bases between them. The CDR3 is 13 residues long. Germline V lookup: CDR1 SSHAT, CDR2 FNYEAQ (reference sequence). CDR3 sequence (DNA): TGTGCCAGCAGCTCTTCGAACACCGGGGAGCTGTTTTTT. It specifies CASSSSNTGELFF.

The chain couples TRBV10-1 to TRBJ2-6; 7 positions match TRBD1. Germline loops: CDR1 WNHNN, CDR2 SYGVQD (reference sequence). Germline trimming cut 8 bases from V and 2 bases from J; bases unmatched to any gene: 15. The CDR3 is 18 residues long. The DNA of the CDR3 is TGCGCCAGCGGTAACCGACAGGGTCTCTTGGCTGGGGCCAACGTCCTGACTTTC. This gives the protein CASGNRQGLLAGANVLTF.

V is TRBV30 and J is TRBJ2-3; 11 nucleotides agree with TRBD2. V trimming: 7 bases; J trimming: 2 bases; junction bases outside the gene matches: 8. Germline values: CDR1 GTSNPN, CDR2 SVGIG (reference sequence). The CDR3 spans 15 residues. Here the CDR3 reads CASGRGLADTDTQYF. The CDR3 coding sequence is TGTGCCTCTGGAAGGGGACTAGCGGACACAGATACGCAGTATTTT.

A note on this clone: Its ends do not fully match the called genes, so a read error is possible. CDR3 protein: CASSSWTGTSNF. The CDR3 nucleotides are TGTGCCAGCAGTTCTTGGACAGGGACTTCAAACTTC. J is TRBJ2-5 and V is TRBV6-5; 8 bases align to TRBD1. CDR3 length: 12 amino acids. The germline V gene encodes CDR1 MNHEY and CDR2 SVGAGI.

The count of this clone is one. This rearrangement joins TRBV11-2 to TRBJ1-1; no reliable D call. V lost 5 bases and J lost 0, with 13 bases in between. Germline CDR1 is SGHAT and CDR2 is FQNNGV. The CDR3 is 15 amino acids. The CDR3 region has the DNA TGTGCCAGCAGCGCAAGGACGGGCATGAACACTGAAGCTTTCTTT. It codes for CASSARTGMNTEAFF. The full variable domain, in which reference TRBV11-2 and TRBJ1-1 provide the parts outside the CDR3, is EAGVAQSPRYKIIEKRQSVAFWCNPISGHATLYWYQQILGQGPKLLIQFQNNGVVDDSQLPKDRFSAERLKGVDSTLKIQPAKLEDSAVYLCASSARTGMNTEAFFGQGTRLTVV.

This clone was detected a few times. The chain joins TRBV30 to TRBJ2-1; D remains ambiguous. Germline values: CDR1 GTSNPN, CDR2 SVGIG (reference sequence). CDR3 length: 13 amino acids. The V end was cut by 0 bases, the J end by 6 bases, with 9 bases between. The CDR3 is CAWSVLGPNEQFF. In DNA form, the CDR3 reads TGTGCCTGGAGTGTTCTAGGGCCCAATGAGCAGTTCTTC.

This clone turned up a few times. The chain links TRBV9 to TRBJ2-3; D call uncertain. This CDR3 has 12 amino acids. Germline V gene data show CDR1 as SGDLS and CDR2 as YYNGEE. V lost 0 bases to trimming and J lost 4 bases, with 3 bases between them. This CDR3 is CASSVAPDTQYF. CDR3 sequence (DNA): TGTGCCAGCAGCGTAGCCCCAGATACGCAGTATTTT.

The table lists this clone with a few counts. The V and J genes are TRBV2 and TRBJ1-2; no firm D call. Germline CDR1 is SNHLY and CDR2 is FYNNEI. Deletions cut 4 bases from V and 3 bases from J, with 9 bases between. This CDR3 is built from 13 residues. The CDR3 here is CASSARIDYGYTF. CDR3 bases: TGTGCCAGCAGTGCGAGAATTGACTATGGCTACACCTTC. Drawing the rest from reference TRBV2 and TRBJ1-2, the complete variable domain is EPEVTQTPSHQVTQMGQEVILRCVPISNHLYFYWYRQILGQKVEFLVSFYNNEISEKSEIFDDQFSVERPDGSNFTLKIRSTKLEDSAMYFCASSARIDYGYTFGSGTRLTVV.

The J gene is TRBJ2-1, the V gene TRBV29-1; the D call may be TRBD1 or TRBD2 (5 bases each). CDR3 size: 11 residues. Trimming pared 6 bases from V and 11 bases from J, leaving 14 bases between. Germline CDR1 is SQVTM and CDR2 is ANQGSEA. The CDR3 nucleotides are TGCAGCGTGAGGGACGAACGGCAGCAGTTCTTC. It is translated as CSVRDERQQFF.

This clone has ten or more counts. The chain is built from TRBV18 and TRBJ2-7; D is unresolved. The CDR3 covers 14 residues. Germline V gives CDR1 KGHSH, CDR2 LQKENI. V shed 0 bases and J shed 4 bases, with 10 bases lying between them. The CDR3 is CASSPPVGWYEQYF. CDR3 nucleotides: TGTGCCAGCTCACCACCTGTTGGGTGGTACGAGCAGTACTTC.

The rearrangement joins TRBV30 to TRBJ2-3; D is ambiguous. V dropped 3 bases and J dropped 2 bases, with 6 bases sitting between them. The CDR3 is 12 amino acids. The germline CDR1 and CDR2 sequences are GTSNPN and SVGIG (reference sequence). CDR3 amino acids: CAWRQITDTQYF. CDR3 DNA sequence: TGTGCCTGGAGACAGATCACAGATACGCAGTATTTT.

This clone was detected once. CDR3: CASSLDSGEQYF. Here the CDR3 DNA reads TGTGCCAGCAGCTTAGACTCGGGCGAGCAGTACTTC. The chain links TRBV5-4 to TRBJ2-7, with D uncertain. This CDR3 region has 12 residues. The V gene lost 2 bases and the J gene lost 6 bases, with 9 bases spanning the gap. The germline V gene encodes CDR1 SGHNT and CDR2 YYREEE (reference sequence). Full variable domain (missing parts from reference TRBV5-4 and TRBJ2-7): ETGVTQSPTHLIKTRGQQVTLRCSSQSGHNTVSWYQQALGQGPQFIFQYYREEENGRGNFPPRFSGLQFPNYSSELNVNALELDDSALYLCASSLDSGEQYFGPGTRLTVT.

This clone has only a few counts. Different DNA sequences within this sample yield the same CDR3. The genes are TRBV29-1 and TRBJ2-5; TRBD2 matches at 7 bases. The CDR3 contains 13 residues. Germline assignment: CDR1 SQVTM and CDR2 ANQGSEA. The V gene end was trimmed by 3 bases and the J gene end by 4 bases; junction bases not matched to a gene: 5. CDR3 in DNA: TGCAGCGTTGACAGCCTAGCGGCAGAGACCCAGTACTTC. Protein product: CSVDSLAAETQYF.

The V call is TRBV6-1, the J call TRBJ2-7; perhaps TRBD1 as D (5 bases). The CDR3 is 13 amino acids. Germline V gene lookup returns CDR1 MNHNS and CDR2 SASEGT. The germline V and J ends were trimmed by 7 bases and 5 bases, with 15 bases remaining between them. In nucleotides, the CDR3 is TGTGCCAGCACTAAGACAGTTCGGGACGAGCAGTACTTC. This codes for CASTKTVRDEQYF.

The V and J genes are TRBV2 and TRBJ2-3; D is perhaps TRBD1 (6 bases). V lost 5 bases, J lost 11 bases, and 20 bases lay in between. CDR3 length: 14 residues. Germline CDR1 reads SNHLY; CDR2 reads FYNNEI. CDR3 sequence reads: CASSQGLGQGGQYF. The CDR3 DNA follows: TGTGCCAGCAGTCAAGGACTGGGCCAAGGGGGGCAGTATTTT.

This clone has more than one count but fewer than ten. The rearrangement links TRBV25-1 to TRBJ2-1, with D maybe TRBD1 (5 bases). Trimming left V 2 bases short and J 8 bases short, with 7 bases between. CDR1 is MGHDK, CDR2 SYGVNS, per germline. This CDR3 has 12 residues. The CDR3 is CASSERGYEQFF. The CDR3 nucleotides are TGTGCCAGCAGTGAAAGGGGTTATGAGCAGTTCTTC.